The 9 T cell receptor beta chains listed next were all sequenced from one sample in a study of siplizumab effects on memory and regulatory T cells. The assay was immunoSEQ multiplex PCR, and TCRdb's table has in-frame clones only and misses some. The sample holds about 87,000 clones, around 94% seen once. Sample: non-Treg CD4+ T cells sorted from blood. The receptors stem from a human donor in good health.

The chain joins TRBV11-2 to TRBJ1-2; D is undetermined. The V end lost 5 bases, the J end lost 5 bases, and 27 bases lay between the germline ends. Germline CDR1 SGHAT, CDR2 FQNNGV. The CDR3 is 18 amino acids. The CDR3 sequence: CASSTVGSWRSDLYGYTF. CDR3 nucleotides: TGTGCCAGCAGCACGGTCGGTTCGTGGAGATCTGATCTATATGGCTACACCTTC.

The rearrangement links TRBV19 to TRBJ2-5; the D is unclear. CDR3 size: 14 residues. The germline V gene has CDR1 LNHDA and CDR2 SQIVND (reference sequence). Trimming left V 3 bases short and J 4 bases short, with 12 bases between. The DNA of the CDR3 is TGTGCCAGTAGTATGGCAGACGGAGCAGAGACCCAGTACTTC. It codes for CASSMADGAETQYF.

The chain is built from TRBV4-1 and TRBJ2-3; weak D call: TRBD1 (5 bases). Germline values: CDR1 MGHRA, CDR2 YSYEKL. This CDR3 is 14 amino acids long. V dropped 3 bases and J dropped 5 bases, with 12 bases sitting between them. CDR3 nucleotide sequence: TGCGCCAGCAGCCAGACCGTTAGGGGAGATACGCAGTATTTT. Translated, it gives CASSQTVRGDTQYF.

The gene calls are TRBV19 and TRBJ1-2, with 8 bases fitting TRBD1. Germline trimming cut 3 bases from V and 7 bases from J; bases unmatched to any gene: 13. The CDR3 has 16 amino acids. Germline CDR1 reads LNHDA; CDR2 reads SQIVND (reference sequence). CDR3 amino acids: CASSISRGQGSRGYTF. DNA for the CDR3: TGTGCCAGTAGTATCAGCCGTGGACAGGGCTCTCGTGGCTACACCTTC.

This clone was seen just once. The rearrangement links TRBV5-1 to TRBJ1-2; TRBD1 matches at 10 bases. Germline lookup yields CDR1 SGHRS and CDR2 YFSETQ. This CDR3 comprises 15 residues. V lost 0 bases to trimming and J lost 7 bases; unmatched junction nucleotides: 6. The CDR3 DNA sequence: TGCGCCAGCAGCTTGGAGACAGGGGGCGCGCGTGGCTACACCTTC. Protein sequence: CASSLETGGARGYTF.

This clone has just one count. This chain links TRBV6-6 with TRBJ2-5; D gene unclear. This CDR3 contains 11 residues. The V gene's germline CDR1 is MNHNY and CDR2 SVGAGI (reference sequence). Trimming left V 7 bases short and J 4 bases short, with 7 bases between. The CDR3 bases are TGTGCCAGCACTATCGGAGAGACCCAGTACTTC. The encoded protein is CASTIGETQYF.

This chain links TRBV9 with TRBJ2-1, with 9 bases matching TRBD2. CDR3 size: 16 residues. Germline values: CDR1 SGDLS, CDR2 YYNGEE. V shed 3 bases and J 8 bases; nucleotides not matched to a gene: 12. CDR3 amino acids: CASSETPGLASHEQFF. The DNA for the CDR3 is TGTGCCAGCAGCGAGACCCCGGGACTAGCTAGCCATGAGCAGTTCTTC.

This sequence joins TRBV5-5 and TRBJ2-7; 11 nucleotides match TRBD2. V lost 0 bases to trimming and J lost 10 bases; unmatched junction nucleotides: 12. Germline CDR1 and CDR2: SGHKS and YYEKEE (reference sequence). CDR3 length equals 16 residues. The CDR3 is CASSLGRVAGGPLQYF. The CDR3 region has the DNA TGTGCCAGCAGCTTGGGGCGGGTAGCGGGAGGGCCGTTACAGTACTTC.

V usage is TRBV6-5 and J usage is TRBJ2-7; 8 positions match TRBD2. The CDR3 has 14 residues. V trimming: 4 bases; J trimming: 5 bases; junction bases outside the gene matches: 7. Germline CDR1 is MNHEY and CDR2 is SVGAGI. CDR3 sequence reads: CASSSPGGSHEQYF. The CDR3 DNA follows: TGTGCCAGCAGTTCCCCGGGAGGGAGTCACGAGCAGTACTTC.